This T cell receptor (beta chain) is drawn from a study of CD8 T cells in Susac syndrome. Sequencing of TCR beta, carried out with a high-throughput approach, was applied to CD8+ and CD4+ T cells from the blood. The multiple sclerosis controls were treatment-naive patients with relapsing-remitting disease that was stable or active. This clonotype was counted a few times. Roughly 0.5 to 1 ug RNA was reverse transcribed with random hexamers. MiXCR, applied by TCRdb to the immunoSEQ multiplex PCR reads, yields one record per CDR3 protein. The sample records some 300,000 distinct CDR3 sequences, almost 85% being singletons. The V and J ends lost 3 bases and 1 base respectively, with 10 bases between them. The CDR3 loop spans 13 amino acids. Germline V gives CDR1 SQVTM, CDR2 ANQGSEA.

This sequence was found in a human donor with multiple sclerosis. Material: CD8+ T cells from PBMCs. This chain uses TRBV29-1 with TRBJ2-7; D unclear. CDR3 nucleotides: TGCAGCGTTGAGTGCCTGGGATCCTACGAGCAGTACTTC. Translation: CSVECLGSYEQYF.